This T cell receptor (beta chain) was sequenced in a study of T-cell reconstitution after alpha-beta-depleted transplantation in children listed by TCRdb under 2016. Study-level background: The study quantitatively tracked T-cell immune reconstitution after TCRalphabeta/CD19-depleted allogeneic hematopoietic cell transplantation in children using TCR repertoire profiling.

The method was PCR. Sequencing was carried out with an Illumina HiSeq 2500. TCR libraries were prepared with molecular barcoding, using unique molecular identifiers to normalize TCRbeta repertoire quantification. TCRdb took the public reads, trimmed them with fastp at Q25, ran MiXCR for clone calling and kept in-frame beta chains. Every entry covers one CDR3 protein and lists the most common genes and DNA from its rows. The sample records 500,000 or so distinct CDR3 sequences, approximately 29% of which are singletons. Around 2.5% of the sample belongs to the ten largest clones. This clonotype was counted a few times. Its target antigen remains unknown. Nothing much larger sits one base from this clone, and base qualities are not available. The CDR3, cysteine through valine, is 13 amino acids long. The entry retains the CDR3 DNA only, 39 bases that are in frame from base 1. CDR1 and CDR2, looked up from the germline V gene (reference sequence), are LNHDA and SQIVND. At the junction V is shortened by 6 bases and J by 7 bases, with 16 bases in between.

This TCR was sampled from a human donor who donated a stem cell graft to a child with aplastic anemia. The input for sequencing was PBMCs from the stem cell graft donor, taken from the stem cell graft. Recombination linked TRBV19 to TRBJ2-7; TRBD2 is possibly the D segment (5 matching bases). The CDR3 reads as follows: CASSSASTGEQYV. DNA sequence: TGTGCCAGTAGCTCGGCCTCAACGGGGGAGCAGTACGTC.